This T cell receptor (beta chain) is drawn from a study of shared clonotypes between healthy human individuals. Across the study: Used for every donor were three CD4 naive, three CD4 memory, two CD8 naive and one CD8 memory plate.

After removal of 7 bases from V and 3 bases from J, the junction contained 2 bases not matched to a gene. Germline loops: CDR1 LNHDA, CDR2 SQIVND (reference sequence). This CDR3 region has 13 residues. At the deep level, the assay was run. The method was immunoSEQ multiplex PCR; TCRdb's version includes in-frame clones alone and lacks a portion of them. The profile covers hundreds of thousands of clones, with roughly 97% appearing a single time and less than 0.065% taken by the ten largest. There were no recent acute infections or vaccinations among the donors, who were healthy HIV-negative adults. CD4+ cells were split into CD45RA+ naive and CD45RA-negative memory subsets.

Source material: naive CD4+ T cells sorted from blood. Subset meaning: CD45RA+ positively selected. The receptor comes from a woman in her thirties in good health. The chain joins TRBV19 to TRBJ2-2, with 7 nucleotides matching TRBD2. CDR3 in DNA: TGTGCCAGTACTAGCGGATACACCGGGGAGCTGTTTTTT. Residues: CASTSGYTGELFF.